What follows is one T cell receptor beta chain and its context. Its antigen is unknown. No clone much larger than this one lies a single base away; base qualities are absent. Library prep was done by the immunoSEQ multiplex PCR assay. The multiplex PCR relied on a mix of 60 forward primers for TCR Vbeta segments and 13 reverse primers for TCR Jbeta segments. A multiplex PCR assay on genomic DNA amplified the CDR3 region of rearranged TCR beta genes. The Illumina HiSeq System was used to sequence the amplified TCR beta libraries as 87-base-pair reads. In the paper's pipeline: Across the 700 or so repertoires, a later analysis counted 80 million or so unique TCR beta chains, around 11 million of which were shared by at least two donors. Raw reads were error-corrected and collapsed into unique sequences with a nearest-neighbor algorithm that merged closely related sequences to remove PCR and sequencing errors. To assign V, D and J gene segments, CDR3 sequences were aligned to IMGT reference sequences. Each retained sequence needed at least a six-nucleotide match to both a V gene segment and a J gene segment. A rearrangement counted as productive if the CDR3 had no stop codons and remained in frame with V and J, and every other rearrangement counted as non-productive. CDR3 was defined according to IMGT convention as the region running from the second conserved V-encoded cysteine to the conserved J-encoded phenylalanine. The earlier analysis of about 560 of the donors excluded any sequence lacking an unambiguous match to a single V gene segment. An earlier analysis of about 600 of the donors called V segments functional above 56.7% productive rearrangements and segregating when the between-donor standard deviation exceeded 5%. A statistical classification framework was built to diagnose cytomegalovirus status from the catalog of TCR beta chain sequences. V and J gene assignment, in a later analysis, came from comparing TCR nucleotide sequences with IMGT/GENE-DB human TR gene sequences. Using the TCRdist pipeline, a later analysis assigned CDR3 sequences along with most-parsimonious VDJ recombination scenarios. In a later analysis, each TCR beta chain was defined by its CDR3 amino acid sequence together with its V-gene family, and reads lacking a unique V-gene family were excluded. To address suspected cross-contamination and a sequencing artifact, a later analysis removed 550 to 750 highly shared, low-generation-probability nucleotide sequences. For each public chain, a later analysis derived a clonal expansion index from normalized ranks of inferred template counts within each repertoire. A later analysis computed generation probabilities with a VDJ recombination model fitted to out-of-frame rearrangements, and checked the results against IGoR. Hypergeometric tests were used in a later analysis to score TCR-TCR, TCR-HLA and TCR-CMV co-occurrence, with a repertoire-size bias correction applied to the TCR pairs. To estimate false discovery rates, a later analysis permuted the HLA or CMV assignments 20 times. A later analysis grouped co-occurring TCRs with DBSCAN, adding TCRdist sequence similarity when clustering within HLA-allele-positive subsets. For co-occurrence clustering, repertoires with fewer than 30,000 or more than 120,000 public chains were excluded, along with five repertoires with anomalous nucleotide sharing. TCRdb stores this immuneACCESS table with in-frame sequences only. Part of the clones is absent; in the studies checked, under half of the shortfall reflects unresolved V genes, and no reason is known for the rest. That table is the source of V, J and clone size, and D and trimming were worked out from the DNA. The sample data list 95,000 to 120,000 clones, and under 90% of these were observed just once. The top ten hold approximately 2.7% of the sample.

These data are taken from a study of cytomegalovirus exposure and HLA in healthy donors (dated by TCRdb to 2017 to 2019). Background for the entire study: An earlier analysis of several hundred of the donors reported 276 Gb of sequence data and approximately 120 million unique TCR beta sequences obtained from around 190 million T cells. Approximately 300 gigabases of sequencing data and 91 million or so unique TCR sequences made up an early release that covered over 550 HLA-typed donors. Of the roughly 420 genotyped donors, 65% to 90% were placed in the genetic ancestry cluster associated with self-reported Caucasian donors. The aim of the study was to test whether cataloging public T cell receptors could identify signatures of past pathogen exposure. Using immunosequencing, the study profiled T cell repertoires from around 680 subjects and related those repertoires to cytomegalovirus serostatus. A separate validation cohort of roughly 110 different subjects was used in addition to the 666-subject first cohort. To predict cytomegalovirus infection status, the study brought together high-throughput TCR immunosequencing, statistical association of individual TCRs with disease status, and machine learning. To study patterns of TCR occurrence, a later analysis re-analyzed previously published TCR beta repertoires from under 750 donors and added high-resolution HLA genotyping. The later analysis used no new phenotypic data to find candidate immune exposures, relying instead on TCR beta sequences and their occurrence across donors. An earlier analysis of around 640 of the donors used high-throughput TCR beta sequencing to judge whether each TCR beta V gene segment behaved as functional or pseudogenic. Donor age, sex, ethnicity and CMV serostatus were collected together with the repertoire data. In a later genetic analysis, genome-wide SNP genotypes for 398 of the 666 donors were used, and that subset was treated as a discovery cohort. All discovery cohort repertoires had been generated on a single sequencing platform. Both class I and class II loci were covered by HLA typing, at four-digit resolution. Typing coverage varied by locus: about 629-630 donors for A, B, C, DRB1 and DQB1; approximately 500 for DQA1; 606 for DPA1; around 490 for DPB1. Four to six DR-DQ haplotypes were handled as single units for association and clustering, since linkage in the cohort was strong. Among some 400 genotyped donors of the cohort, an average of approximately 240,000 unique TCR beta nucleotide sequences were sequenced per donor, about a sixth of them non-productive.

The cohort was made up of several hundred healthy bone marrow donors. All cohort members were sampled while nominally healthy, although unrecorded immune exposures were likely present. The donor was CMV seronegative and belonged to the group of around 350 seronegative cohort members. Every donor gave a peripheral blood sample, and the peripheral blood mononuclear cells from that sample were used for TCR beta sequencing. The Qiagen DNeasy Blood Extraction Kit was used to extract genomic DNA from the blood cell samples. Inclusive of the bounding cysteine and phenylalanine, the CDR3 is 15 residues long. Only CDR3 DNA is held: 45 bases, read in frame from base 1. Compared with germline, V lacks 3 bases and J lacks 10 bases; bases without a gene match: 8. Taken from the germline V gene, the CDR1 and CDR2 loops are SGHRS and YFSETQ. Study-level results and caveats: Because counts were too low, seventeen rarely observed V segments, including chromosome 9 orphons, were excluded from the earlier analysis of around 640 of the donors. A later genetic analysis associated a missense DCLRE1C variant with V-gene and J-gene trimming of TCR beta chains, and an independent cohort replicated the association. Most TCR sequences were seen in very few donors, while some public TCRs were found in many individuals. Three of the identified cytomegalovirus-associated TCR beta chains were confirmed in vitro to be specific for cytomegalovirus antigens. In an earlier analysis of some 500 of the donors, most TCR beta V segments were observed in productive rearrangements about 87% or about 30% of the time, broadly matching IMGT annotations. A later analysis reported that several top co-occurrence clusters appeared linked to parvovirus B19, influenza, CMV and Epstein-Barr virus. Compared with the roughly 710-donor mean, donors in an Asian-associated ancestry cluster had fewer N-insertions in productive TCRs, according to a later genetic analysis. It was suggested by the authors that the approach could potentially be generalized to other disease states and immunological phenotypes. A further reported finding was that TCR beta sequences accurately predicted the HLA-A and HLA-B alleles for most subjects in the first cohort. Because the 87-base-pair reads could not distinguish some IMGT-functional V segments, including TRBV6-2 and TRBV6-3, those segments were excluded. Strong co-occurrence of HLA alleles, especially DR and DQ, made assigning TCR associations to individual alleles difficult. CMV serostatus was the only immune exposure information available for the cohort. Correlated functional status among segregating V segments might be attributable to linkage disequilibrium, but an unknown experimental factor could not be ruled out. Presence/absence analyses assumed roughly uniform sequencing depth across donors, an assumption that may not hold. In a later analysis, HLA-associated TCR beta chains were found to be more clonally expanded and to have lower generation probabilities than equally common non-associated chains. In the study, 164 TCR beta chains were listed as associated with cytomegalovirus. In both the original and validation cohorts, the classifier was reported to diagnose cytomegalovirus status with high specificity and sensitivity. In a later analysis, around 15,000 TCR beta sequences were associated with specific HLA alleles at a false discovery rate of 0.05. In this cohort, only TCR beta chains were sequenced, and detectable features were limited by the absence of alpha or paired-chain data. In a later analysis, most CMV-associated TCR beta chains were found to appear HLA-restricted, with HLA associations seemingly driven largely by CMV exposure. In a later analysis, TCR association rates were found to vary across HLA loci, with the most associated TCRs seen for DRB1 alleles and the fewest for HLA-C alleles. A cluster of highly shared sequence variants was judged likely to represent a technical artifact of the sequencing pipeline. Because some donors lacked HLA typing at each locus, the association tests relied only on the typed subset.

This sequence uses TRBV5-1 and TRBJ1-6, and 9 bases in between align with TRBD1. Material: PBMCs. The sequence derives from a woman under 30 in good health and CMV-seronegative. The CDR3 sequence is CASSSEDRGGSPLHF. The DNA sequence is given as TGCGCCAGCAGCTCCGAGGACAGGGGAGGCTCACCCCTCCACTTT.